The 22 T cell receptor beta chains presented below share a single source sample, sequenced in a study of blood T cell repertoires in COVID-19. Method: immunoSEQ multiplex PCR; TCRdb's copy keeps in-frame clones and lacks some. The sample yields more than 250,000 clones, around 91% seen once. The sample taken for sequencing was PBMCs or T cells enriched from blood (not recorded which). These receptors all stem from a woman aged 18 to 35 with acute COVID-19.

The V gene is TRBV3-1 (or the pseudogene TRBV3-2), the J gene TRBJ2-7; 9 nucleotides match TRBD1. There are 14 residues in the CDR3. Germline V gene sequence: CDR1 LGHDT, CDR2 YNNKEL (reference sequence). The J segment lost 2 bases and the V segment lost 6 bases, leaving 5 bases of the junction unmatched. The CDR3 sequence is CASSYGTGPYEQYF. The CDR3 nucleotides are TGTGCCAGCAGTTACGGGACAGGGCCCTACGAGCAGTACTTC.

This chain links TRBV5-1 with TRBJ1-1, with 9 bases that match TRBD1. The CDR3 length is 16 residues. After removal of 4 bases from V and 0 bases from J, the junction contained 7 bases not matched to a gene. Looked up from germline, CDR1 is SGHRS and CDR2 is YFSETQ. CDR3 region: CASSPKQGAVNTEAFF. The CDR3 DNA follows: TGCGCCAGCAGCCCCAAACAGGGGGCCGTGAACACTGAAGCTTTCTTT.

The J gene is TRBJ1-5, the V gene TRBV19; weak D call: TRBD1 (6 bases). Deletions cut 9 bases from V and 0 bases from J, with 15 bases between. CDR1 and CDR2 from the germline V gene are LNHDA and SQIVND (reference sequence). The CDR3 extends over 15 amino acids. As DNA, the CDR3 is TGTGCCAGCGAGGGGACACACGATAGCAATCAGCCCCAGCATTTT. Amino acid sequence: CASEGTHDSNQPQHF.

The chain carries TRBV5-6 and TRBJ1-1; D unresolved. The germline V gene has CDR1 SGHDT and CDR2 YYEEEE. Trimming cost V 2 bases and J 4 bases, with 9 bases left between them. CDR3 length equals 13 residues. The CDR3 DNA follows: TGTGCCAGCAGCTTCTGGGAGAGCACTGAAGCTTTCTTT. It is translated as CASSFWESTEAFF.

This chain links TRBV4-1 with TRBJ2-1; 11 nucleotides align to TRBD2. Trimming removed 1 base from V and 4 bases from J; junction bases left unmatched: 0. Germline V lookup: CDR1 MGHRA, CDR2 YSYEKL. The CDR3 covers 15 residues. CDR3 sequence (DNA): TGCGCCAGCAGCCAAGTAGCGGGAGGGTACAATGAGCAGTTCTTC. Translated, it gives CASSQVAGGYNEQFF.

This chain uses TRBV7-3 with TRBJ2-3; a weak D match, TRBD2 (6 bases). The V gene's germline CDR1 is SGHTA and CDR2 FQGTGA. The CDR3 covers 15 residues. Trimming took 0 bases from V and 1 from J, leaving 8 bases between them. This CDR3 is CASSLTSGRTDTQYF. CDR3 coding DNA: TGTGCCAGCAGCTTAACTAGCGGACGCACAGATACGCAGTATTTT.

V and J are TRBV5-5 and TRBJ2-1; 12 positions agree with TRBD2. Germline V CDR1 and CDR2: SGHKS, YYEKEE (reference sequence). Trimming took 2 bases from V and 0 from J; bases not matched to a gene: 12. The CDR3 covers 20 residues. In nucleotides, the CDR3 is TGTGCCAGCAGCTTCGGTCTAGCGGGAGGGCCGGAAAGCTCCTACAATGAGCAGTTCTTC. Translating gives CASSFGLAGGPESSYNEQFF.

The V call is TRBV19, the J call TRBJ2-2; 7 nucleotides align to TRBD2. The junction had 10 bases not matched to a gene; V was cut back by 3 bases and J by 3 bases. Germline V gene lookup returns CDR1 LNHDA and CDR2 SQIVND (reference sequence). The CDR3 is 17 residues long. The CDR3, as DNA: TGTGCCAGTAGTATGCCTACTAGCGAGGTTGACACCGGGGAGCTGTTTTTT. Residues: CASSMPTSEVDTGELFF.

CDR3 sequence: CASSLRQPGGGDEQYF. In DNA, the CDR3 is TGTGCCAGCAGCCTCCGACAGCCGGGAGGTGGAGACGAGCAGTACTTC. V and J are TRBV11-2 and TRBJ2-7; 7 nucleotides align to TRBD2. There are 16 residues in the CDR3. Germline CDR1 reads SGHAT; CDR2 reads FQNNGV. Trimming cost V 5 bases and J 5 bases; bases outside gene matches: 15.

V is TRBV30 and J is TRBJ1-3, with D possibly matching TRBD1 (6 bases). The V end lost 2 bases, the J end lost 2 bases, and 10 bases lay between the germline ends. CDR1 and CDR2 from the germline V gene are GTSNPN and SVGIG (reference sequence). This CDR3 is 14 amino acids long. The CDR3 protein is CAWSYGQTGNTIYF. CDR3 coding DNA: TGTGCCTGGAGTTACGGACAGACTGGAAACACCATATATTTT.

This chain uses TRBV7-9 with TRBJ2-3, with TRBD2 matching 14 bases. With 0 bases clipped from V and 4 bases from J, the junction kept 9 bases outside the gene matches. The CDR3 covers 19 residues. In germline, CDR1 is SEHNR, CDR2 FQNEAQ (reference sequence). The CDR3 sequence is CASSLAGASGLAGADTQYF. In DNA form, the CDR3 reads TGTGCCAGCAGCTTAGCAGGGGCTTCGGGACTAGCGGGAGCAGATACGCAGTATTTT.

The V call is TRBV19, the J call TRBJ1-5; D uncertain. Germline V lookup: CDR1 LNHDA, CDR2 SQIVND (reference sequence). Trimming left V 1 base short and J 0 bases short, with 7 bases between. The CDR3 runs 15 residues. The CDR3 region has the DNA TGTGCCAGTAGTATAGTCCCAGATAGCAATCAGCCCCAGCATTTT. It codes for CASSIVPDSNQPQHF.

The CDR3 protein is CASSQGDRRNEKLFF. The CDR3, as DNA: TGCGCCAGCAGCCAGGGAGACAGGAGGAATGAAAAACTGTTTTTT. The chain employs TRBV4-1 and TRBJ1-4; D is perhaps TRBD1 (6 bases). Germline CDR1 reads MGHRA; CDR2 reads YSYEKL. This CDR3 is 15 amino acids long. The V gene lost 3 bases and the J gene lost 5 bases, with 13 bases spanning the gap.

This CDR3 is CASSAGNQPQHF. The CDR3 nucleotides are TGTGCCAGCAGTGCAGGTAATCAGCCCCAGCATTTT. The chain recombines TRBV12-3 or TRBV12-4 with TRBJ1-5; D remains ambiguous. V lost 5 bases and J 4 bases, leaving 6 bases between the germline ends. The CDR3 is 12 residues long.

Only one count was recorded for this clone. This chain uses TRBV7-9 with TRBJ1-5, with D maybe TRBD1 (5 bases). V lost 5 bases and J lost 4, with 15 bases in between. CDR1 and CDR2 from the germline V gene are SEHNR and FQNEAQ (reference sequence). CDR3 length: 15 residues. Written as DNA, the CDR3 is TGTGCCAGCAGCCCGTCGGGGGGACGGAATCAGCCCCAGCATTTT. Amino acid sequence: CASSPSGGRNQPQHF.

Written as DNA, the CDR3 is TGTGCCACCTCAGGACAGGGTCGAATAGCCAACAATGAGCAGTTCTTC. Amino acids: CATSGQGRIANNEQFF. The V gene is TRBV2, the J gene TRBJ2-1, with 8 bases aligning to TRBD1. The CDR3 loop spans 16 amino acids. Germline-derived CDR1 and CDR2 are SNHLY and FYNNEI. V lost 10 bases and J lost 5; bases outside the gene matches: 16.

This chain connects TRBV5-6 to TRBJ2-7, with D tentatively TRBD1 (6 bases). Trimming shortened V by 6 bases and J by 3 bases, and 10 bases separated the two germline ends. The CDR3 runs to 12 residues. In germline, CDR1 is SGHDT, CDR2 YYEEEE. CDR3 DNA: TGTGCCAGCACCCGACAGGACTACGAGCAGTACTTC. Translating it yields CASTRQDYEQYF.

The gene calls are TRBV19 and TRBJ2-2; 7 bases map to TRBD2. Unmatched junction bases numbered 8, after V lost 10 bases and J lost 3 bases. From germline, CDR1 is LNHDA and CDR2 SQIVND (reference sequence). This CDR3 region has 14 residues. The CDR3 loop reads CATQPGLHTGELFF. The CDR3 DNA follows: TGTGCCACCCAGCCGGGACTACACACCGGGGAGCTGTTTTTT.

The CDR3: CASSQEYSNQPQHF. Written as DNA, the CDR3 is TGTGCCAGCAGCCAAGAGTATAGCAATCAGCCCCAGCATTTT. V gene TRBV3-1 (or the pseudogene TRBV3-2) combines with J gene TRBJ1-5; D unresolved. The CDR3 contains 14 residues. V was clipped by 0 bases and J by 0 bases, with 3 bases between them. Germline V lookup: CDR1 LGHDT, CDR2 YNNKEL (reference sequence).

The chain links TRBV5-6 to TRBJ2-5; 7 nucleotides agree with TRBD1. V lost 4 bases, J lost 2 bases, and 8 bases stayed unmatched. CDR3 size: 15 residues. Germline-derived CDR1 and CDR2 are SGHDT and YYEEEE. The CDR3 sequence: CASSLPGTEQETQYF. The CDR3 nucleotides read TGTGCCAGCAGCCTGCCCGGGACAGAGCAAGAGACCCAGTACTTC.

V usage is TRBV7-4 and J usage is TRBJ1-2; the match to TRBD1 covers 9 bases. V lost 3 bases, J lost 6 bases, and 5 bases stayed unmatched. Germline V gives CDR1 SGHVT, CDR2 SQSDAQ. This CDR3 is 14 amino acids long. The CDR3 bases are TGTGCCAGCAGCTTGAAGAGGACAGGGGATGGCTACACCTTC. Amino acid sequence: CASSLKRTGDGYTF.

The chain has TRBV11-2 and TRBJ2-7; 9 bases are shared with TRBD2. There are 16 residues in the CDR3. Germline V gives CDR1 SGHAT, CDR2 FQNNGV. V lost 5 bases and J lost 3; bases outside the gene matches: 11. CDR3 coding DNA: TGTGCCAGCAGCCGAGCGGGGGGCGGGGAACACTACGAGCAGTACTTC. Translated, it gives CASSRAGGGEHYEQYF.